Shown below are 2 T cell receptor beta chains from a single sample sequenced in a study of blood T cell repertoires in COVID-19. The assay was immunoSEQ multiplex PCR, and TCRdb's table has in-frame clones only and misses some. This sample has approximately 150,000 clones; around three quarters occur once, and the top ten carry under 10%. Sequences were obtained from peripheral blood. The receptor set was obtained from a man between 45 and 60 years old with active or convalescent COVID-19.

The gene calls are TRBV28 and TRBJ2-2, with D perhaps TRBD2 (7 bases). Trimming stripped 10 bases from V and 6 bases from J, with 24 bases between. This CDR3 is built from 16 residues. CDR1 is MDHEN and CDR2 is SYDVKM in the germline V gene. CDR3 sequence (DNA): TGTGCCACCCCATCGGGTCGGGGGGCGAGGGCCGGGGAGCTGTTTTTT. Translated: CATPSGRGARAGELFF.

The genes are TRBV24-1 and TRBJ1-5, with D uncertain. CDR1 is KGHDR, CDR2 SFDVKD, per germline. V lost 2 bases, J lost 5 bases, and 9 bases lay in between. The CDR3 is 14 amino acids. CDR3 coding DNA: TGTGCCACCAGTGATTCAAGGAGGTATCAGCCCCAGCATTTT. This translates into CATSDSRRYQPQHF.